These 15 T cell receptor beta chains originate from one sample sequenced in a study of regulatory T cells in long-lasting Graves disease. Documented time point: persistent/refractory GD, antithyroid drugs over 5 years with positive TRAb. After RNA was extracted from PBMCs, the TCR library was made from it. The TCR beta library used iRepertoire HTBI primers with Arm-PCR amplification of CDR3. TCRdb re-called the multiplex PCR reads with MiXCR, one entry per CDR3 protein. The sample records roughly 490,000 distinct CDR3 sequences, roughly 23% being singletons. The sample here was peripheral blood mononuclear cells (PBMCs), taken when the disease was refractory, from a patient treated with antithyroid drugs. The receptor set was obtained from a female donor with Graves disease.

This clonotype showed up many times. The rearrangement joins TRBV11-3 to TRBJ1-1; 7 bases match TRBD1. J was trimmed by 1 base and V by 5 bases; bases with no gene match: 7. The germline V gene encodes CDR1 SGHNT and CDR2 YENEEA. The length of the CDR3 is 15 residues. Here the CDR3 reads CASSTPGTANTEAFF. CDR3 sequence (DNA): TGTGCCAGCAGCACCCCCGGGACAGCGAACACTGAAGCTTTCTTT.

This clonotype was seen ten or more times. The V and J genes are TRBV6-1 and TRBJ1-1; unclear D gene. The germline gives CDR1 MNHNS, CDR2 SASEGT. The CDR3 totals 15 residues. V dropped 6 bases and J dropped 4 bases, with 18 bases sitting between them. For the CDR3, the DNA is TGTGCCAGCAGCGAGACCTACGGGAGGAGCACTGAAGCTTTCTTT. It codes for CASSETYGRSTEAFF.

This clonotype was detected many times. CDR3 nucleotide sequence: TGTGCCAGCAGTTTATCTCCAGGGTCCTATGGCTACACCTTC. Encoded protein: CASSLSPGSYGYTF. This chain links TRBV27 with TRBJ1-2; TRBD1 is a possible D gene (5 bases). V was clipped by 0 bases and J by 4 bases, with 9 bases between them. The CDR3 sequence is 14 residues long. Germline CDR1 MNHEY, CDR2 SMNVEV (reference sequence).

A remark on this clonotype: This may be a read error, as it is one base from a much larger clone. The CDR3 nucleotides are TGTGCCGGCAGTTTAAGGCAGGGGTCGTCAAGATACTATGGCTACACCTTC. Translated, it gives CAGSLRQGSSRYYGYTF. The V and J genes are TRBV27 and TRBJ1-2; tentative D call: TRBD1 (6 bases). Germline loops: CDR1 MNHEY, CDR2 SMNVEV (reference sequence). This CDR3 contains 17 residues.

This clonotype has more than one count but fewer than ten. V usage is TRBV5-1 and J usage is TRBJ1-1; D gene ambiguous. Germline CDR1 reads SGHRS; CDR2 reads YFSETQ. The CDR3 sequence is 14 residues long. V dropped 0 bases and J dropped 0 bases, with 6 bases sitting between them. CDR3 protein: CASSLGWMNTEAFF. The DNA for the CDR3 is TGCGCCAGCAGCTTGGGATGGATGAACACTGAAGCTTTCTTT. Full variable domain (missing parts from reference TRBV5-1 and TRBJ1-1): KAGVTQTPRYLIKTRGQQVTLSCSPISGHRSVSWYQQTPGQGLQFLFEYFSETQRNKGNFPGRFSGRQFSNSRSEMNVSTLELGDSALYLCASSLGWMNTEAFFGQGTRLTVV.

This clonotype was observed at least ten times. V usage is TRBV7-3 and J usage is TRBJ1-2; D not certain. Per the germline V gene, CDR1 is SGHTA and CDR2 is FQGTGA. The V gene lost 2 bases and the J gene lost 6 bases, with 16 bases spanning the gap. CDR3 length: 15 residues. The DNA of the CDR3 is TGTGCCAGCAGCTTATACACTCGGTCAGCCGATGGCTACACCTTC. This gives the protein CASSLYTRSADGYTF.

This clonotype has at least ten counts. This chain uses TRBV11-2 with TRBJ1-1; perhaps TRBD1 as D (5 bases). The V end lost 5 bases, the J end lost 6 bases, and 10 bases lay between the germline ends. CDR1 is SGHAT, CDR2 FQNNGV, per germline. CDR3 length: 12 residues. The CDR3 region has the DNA TGTGCCAGCAGCCCATTGGGACCTGAAGCTTTCTTT. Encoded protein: CASSPLGPEAFF. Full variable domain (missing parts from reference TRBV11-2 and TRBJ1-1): EAGVAQSPRYKIIEKRQSVAFWCNPISGHATLYWYQQILGQGPKLLIQFQNNGVVDDSQLPKDRFSAERLKGVDSTLKIQPAKLEDSAVYLCASSPLGPEAFFGQGTRLTVV.

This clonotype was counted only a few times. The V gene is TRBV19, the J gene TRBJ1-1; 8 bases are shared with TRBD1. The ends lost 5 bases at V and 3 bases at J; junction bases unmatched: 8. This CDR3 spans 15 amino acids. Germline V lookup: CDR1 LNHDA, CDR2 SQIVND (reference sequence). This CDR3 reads CASSPGPGGYTEAFF. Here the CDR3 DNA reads TGTGCCAGTAGTCCCGGACCAGGGGGCTACACTGAAGCTTTCTTT.

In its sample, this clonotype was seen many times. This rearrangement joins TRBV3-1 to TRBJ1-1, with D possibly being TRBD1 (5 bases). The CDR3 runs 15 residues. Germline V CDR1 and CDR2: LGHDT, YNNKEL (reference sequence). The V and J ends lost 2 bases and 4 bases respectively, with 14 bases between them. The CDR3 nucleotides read TGTGCCAGCAGCCAACAAGGCAGGGCGTCCACTGAAGCTTTCTTT. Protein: CASSQQGRASTEAFF. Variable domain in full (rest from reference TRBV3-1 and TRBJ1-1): DTAVSQTPKYLVTQMGNDKSIKCEQNLGHDTMYWYKQDSKKFLKIMFSYNNKELIINETVPNRFSPKSPDKAHLNLHINSLELGDSAVYFCASSQQGRASTEAFFGQGTRLTVV.

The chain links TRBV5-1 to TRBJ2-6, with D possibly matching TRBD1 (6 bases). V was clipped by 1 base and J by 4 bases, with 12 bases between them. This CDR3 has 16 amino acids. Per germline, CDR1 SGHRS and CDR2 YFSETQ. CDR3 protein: CASSLMQGLGANVLTF. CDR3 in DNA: TGCGCCAGCAGCTTGATGCAGGGGTTGGGGGCCAACGTCCTGACTTTC.

The CDR3 nucleotides are TGCAGCGTTGACCCGGGAGCCTACAATGAGCAGTTCTTC. Residues: CSVDPGAYNEQFF. V gene TRBV29-1 combines with J gene TRBJ2-1; perhaps TRBD2 as D (6 bases). Trimming cost V 3 bases and J 2 bases, with 8 bases left between them. CDR1 is SQVTM and CDR2 is ANQGSEA in the germline V gene. The CDR3 is 13 residues long.

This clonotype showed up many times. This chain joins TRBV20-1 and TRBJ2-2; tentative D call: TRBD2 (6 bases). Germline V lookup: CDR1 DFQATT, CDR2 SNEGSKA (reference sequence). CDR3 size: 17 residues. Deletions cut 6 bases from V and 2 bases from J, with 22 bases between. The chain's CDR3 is CSATSIEGLGNTGELFF. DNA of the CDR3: TGCAGTGCCACCTCCATCGAGGGACTGGGAAACACCGGGGAGCTGTTTTTT.

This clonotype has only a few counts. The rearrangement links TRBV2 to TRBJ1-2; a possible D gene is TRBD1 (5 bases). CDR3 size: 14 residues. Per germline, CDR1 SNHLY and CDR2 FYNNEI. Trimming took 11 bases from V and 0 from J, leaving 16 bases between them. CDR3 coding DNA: TGTGCCCTAAGAGGTCGGGGCACTAACTATGGCTACACCTTC. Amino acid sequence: CALRGRGTNYGYTF.

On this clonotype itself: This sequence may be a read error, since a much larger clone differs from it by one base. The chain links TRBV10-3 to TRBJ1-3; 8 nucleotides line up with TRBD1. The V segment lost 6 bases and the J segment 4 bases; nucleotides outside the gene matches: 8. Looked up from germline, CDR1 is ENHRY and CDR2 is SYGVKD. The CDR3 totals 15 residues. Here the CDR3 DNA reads TGTGCCATCAGCCTGACCAGGGGGCAAGGAAACACCATATATTTT. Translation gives CAISLTRGQGNTIYF.

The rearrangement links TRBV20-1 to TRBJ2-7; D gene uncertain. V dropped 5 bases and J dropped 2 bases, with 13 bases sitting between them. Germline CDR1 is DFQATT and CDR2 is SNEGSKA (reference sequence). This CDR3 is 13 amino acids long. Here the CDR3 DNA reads TGCAGTGCTTCGACGGATTCTCCCTACGAGCAGTACTTC. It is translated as CSASTDSPYEQYF.